Sequencing of this TCR beta chain was carried out in a study of long-term antiretroviral therapy in people with HIV. Study-level information: By about a decade, the earliest samples predate the 2015 immediate-ART recommendation. Study-level results: Diversity measured after ART increased yet remained under transplant donor controls.

Only United States sites treated participants with HIV. Specimens carried about 0.85-10 million cryopreserved PBMC before DNA extraction. CDR3 length: 15 residues. Germline V gene sequence: CDR1 SGHTA, CDR2 FQGNSA. V lost 6 bases and J 4 bases, leaving 16 bases between the germline ends. Survey level was the resolution at which the v3.0 immunoSEQ assay ran. Clones were sequenced by immunoSEQ multiplex PCR, and TCRdb holds only the in-frame ones, with some missing. The sample contains 25,000 to 35,000 clones, roughly 84% of which appear only once. With respect to this clone: What it recognizes is unknown.

This clonotype was obtained from a man aged 45-65 years with HIV. The sequenced sample was unsorted PBMCs, obtained 2 years after starting antiretroviral therapy. The chain recombines TRBV7-2 with TRBJ2-1, with no clear D. CDR3 nucleotide sequence: TGTGCCAGCAGTCATACCCTCCCGCTATACAATGAGCAGTTCTTC. Its translation: CASSHTLPLYNEQFF. The full variable domain, rest sourced from reference TRBV7-2 and TRBJ2-1, is GAGVSQSPSNKVTEKGKDVELRCDPISGHTALYWYRQSLGQGLEFLIYFQGNSAPDKSGLPSDRFSAERTGGSVSTLTIQRTQQEDSAVYLCASSHTLPLYNEQFFGPGTRLTVL.